The 2 T cell receptor beta chains listed next were all sequenced from one sample in a study of CD8 T cells in Susac syndrome. RNA totalling about 0.45 to 1 ug underwent reverse transcription with random hexamers. TCRdb processed the immunoSEQ multiplex PCR reads anew with MiXCR; each CDR3 protein has one entry. The repertoire holds approximately 300,000 distinct CDR3 sequences, with roughly 85% as singletons. The sequenced sample was CD8+ T cells from PBMCs. These receptors came from a human donor with multiple sclerosis.

The V gene is TRBV9, the J gene TRBJ2-7; TRBD1 matches at 9 bases. V shed 3 bases, J shed 2 bases, and the junction held 12 bases outside the gene matches. This CDR3 contains 17 residues. Per germline, CDR1 SGDLS and CDR2 YYNGEE. The CDR3 region is CASSAYSGTGIPYEQYF. The CDR3 nucleotides are TGTGCCAGCAGCGCATACTCCGGGACAGGGATCCCCTACGAGCAGTACTTC.

This chain links TRBV7-9 with TRBJ2-2; tentatively, D is TRBD2 (5 bases). This CDR3 spans 14 amino acids. The germline CDR1 and CDR2 sequences are SEHNR and FQNEAQ (reference sequence). V lost 4 bases and J 6 bases, leaving 12 bases between the germline ends. Here the CDR3 reads CASSSPFGAGELFF. The CDR3 nucleotides read TGTGCCAGCAGCTCCCCCTTCGGGGCCGGGGAGCTGTTTTTT.